This TCR beta chain was observed in a study of blood T cell repertoires in COVID-19. The germline CDR1 and CDR2 sequences are MNHNS and SASEGT. This CDR3 contains 14 residues. V was trimmed by 2 bases and J by 2 bases, leaving 7 bases between them. Profiling relied on immunoSEQ multiplex PCR, and the TCRdb table lists in-frame clones only, not all of them. This sample has about 310,000 clones, with approximately 83% found just once. The sequenced sample was PBMCs or T cells enriched from blood (not recorded which). The gene calls are TRBV6-1 and TRBJ1-5; the D is unclear. This sequence was found in a man younger than 40 who had recovered from COVID-19. The CDR3 protein is CASSELVGNQPQHF. CDR3 nucleotide sequence: TGTGCCAGCAGTGAATTAGTGGGCAATCAGCCCCAGCATTTT.